This T cell receptor (beta chain) was recovered during a study of blood T cell repertoires in COVID-19. Looking at the study overall: The analysed material was cDNA or gDNA that came from T cells, B-cell-depleted T cells, or PBMCs.

The CDR3 totals 15 residues. V was cut by 1 base and J by 3 bases, with 13 bases left in between. Per the germline V gene, CDR1 is SGDLS and CDR2 is YYNGEE. In the source study's methods: Cell counts per sample came from amplifying reference gene primers. TCRdb's copy holds only in-frame clones and misses some; the assay was immunoSEQ multiplex PCR. The V and J calls and the clone size are those of that table, but D and trimming were determined from the DNA. The data hold approximately 300,000 clones, with under 95% observed a single time. Sample: PBMCs or T cells enriched from blood (not recorded which). The gene calls are TRBV9 and TRBJ1-1; perhaps TRBD1 as D (5 bases). The clonotype originates from a woman in her twenties or thirties who had recovered from COVID-19. The CDR3 DNA reads TGTGCCAGCAGCGTAAGGCAGGGAACCGACACTGAAGCTTTCTTT. Translating it yields CASSVRQGTDTEAFF.